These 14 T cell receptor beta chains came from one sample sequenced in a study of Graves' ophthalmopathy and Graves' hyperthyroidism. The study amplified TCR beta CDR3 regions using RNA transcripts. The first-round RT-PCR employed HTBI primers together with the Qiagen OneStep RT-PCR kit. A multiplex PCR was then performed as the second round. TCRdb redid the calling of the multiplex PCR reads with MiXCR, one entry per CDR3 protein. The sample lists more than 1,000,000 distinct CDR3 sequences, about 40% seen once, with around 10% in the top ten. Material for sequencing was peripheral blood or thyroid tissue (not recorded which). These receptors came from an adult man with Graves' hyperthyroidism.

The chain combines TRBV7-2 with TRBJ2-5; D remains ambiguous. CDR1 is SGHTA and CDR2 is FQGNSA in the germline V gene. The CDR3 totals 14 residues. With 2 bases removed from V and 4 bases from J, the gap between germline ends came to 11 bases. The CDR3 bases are TGTGCCAGCAGCTTATTAATGACGGGAGAGACCCAGTACTTC. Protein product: CASSLLMTGETQYF.

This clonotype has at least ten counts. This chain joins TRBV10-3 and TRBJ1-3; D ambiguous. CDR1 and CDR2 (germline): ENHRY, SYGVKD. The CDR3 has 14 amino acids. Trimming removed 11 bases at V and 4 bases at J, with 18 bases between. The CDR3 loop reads CAATFESPGNTIYF. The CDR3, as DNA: TGTGCCGCAACTTTCGAGTCCCCCGGAAACACCATATATTTT.

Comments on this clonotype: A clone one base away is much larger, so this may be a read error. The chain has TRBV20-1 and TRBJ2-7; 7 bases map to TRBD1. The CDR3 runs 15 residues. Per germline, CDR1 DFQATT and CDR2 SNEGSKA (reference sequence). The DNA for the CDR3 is TGCAGTGCTGGAGATTGGACAGGACCCTCCTACGAGCAGTACTTC. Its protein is CSAGDWTGPSYEQYF.

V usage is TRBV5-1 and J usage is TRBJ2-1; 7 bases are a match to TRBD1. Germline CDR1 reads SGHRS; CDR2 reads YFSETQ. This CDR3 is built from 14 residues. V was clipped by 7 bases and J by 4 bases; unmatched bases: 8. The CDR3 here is CASSEGQQYNEQFF. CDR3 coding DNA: TGCGCCAGCTCCGAGGGACAGCAATACAATGAGCAGTTCTTC. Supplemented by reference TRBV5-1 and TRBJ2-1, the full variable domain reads KAGVTQTPRYLIKTRGQQVTLSCSPISGHRSVSWYQQTPGQGLQFLFEYFSETQRNKGNFPGRFSGRQFSNSRSEMNVSTLELGDSALYLCASSEGQQYNEQFFGPGTRLTVL.

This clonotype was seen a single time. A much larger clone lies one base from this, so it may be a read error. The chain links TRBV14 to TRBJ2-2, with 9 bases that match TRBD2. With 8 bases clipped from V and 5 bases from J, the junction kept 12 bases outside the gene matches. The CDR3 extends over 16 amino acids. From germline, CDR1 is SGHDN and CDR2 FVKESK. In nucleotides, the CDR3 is TGTGCCAGCGGCGCCCTCTGGGCGGGGGGGACCGGGGAGCTGTTTTTT. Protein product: CASGALWAGGTGELFF.

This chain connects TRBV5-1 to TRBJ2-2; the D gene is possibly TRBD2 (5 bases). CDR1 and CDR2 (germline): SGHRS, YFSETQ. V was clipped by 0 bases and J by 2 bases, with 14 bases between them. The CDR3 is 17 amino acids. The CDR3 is CASSLDRPRENTGELFF. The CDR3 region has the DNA TGCGCCAGCAGCTTGGACAGACCTCGGGAAAACACCGGGGAGCTGTTTTTT. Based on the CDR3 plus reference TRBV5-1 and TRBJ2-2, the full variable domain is KAGVTQTPRYLIKTRGQQVTLSCSPISGHRSVSWYQQTPGQGLQFLFEYFSETQRNKGNFPGRFSGRQFSNSRSEMNVSTLELGDSALYLCASSLDRPRENTGELFFGEGSRLTVL.

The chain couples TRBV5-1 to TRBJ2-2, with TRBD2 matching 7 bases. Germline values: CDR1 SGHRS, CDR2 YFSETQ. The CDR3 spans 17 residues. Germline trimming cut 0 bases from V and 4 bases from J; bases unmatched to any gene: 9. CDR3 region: CASSLGLGGRGTGELFF. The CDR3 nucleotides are TGCGCCAGCAGCTTGGGGCTCGGCGGGAGAGGCACCGGGGAGCTGTTTTTT.

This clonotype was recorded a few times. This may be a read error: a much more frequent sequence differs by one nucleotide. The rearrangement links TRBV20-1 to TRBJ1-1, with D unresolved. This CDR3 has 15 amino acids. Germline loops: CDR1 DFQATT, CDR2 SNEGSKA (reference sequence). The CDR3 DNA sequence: TGCAGTACTAGATTAACCGGACGGAAGAACACTGAAGCTTTCTTT. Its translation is CSTRLTGRKNTEAFF.

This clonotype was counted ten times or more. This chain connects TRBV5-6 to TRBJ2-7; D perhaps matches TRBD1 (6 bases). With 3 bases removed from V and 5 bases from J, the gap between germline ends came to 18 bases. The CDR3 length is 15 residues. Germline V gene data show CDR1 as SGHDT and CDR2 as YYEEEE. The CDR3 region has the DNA TGTGCCAGCAGCTCGGGGCCGTTACAGGGAAACGAGCAGTACTTC. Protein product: CASSSGPLQGNEQYF.

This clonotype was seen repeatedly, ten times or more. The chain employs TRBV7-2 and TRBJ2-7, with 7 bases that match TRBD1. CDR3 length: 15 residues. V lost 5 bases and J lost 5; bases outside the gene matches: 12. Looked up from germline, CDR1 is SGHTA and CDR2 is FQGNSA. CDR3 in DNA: TGTGCCAGCAGCACCCAACCAGACAGGGCCAACGAGCAGTACTTC. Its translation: CASSTQPDRANEQYF.

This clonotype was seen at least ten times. CDR3 protein: CSASPPPGLGYTF. In DNA, the CDR3 is TGCAGTGCTAGCCCGCCACCAGGGTTAGGCTACACCTTC. This rearrangement joins TRBV20-1 to TRBJ1-2; possibly TRBD1 for D (5 bases). The germline gives CDR1 DFQATT, CDR2 SNEGSKA (reference sequence). Between the trimmed V and J ends, which lost 3 bases and 8 bases, there was a span of 16 bases. This CDR3 comprises 13 residues.

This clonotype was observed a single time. The CDR3 reads CASSSDRGREELFF. CDR3 bases: TGTGCCAGCAGTTCGGACAGGGGAAGGGAGGAGCTGTTTTTT. V gene TRBV7-2 combines with J gene TRBJ2-2, with 9 bases identical to TRBD1. This CDR3 comprises 14 residues. V was clipped by 6 bases and J by 10 bases; unmatched bases: 9. The germline CDR1 and CDR2 sequences are SGHTA and FQGNSA.

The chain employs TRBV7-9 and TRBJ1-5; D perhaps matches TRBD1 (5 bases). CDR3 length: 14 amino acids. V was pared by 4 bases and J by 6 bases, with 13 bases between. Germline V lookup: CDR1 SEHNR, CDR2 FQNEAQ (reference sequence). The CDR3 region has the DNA TGTGCCAGCAGCTCTAAGGGGAGAGCTCAGCCCCAGCATTTT. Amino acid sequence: CASSSKGRAQPQHF.

The CDR3 loop is CASAPPGGQETQYF. The CDR3 DNA follows: TGTGCTAGTGCCCCGCCAGGAGGACAAGAGACCCAGTACTTC. The chain carries TRBV12-5 and TRBJ2-5, with D possibly matching TRBD2 (5 bases). This CDR3 contains 14 residues. V was trimmed by 7 bases and J by 2 bases, leaving 14 bases between them. Germline CDR1 is LGHNT and CDR2 is FRNRAP.